A selection of T cell receptor beta chains follows, all from one sample in a study of radiation and T cells in renal cell carcinoma. Sequencing was performed with immunoSEQ multiplex PCR; in TCRdb, only in-frame clones are kept and a portion is missing. The sample has over 45,000 clones, more than 60% seen once; the top ten hold about 7.3%. The material was blood, obtained from a patient whose treatment included radiotherapy and nephrectomy. The receptors shown here come from a man in his 60s with renal cell carcinoma. Each CDR3 is given with its conserved first and last residue. A D gene is named only where the DNA matches it firmly. Clone size is given for some rows only: seen once, a few or many times, or a class if the clone is expanded.

13 | TRBJ1-1 | - | TRBV7-2 | - | TGTGCCAGCAGCTTAGTAGGGAGTGCTGAAGCTTTCTTT | CASSLVGSAEAFF
17 | TRBJ1-1 | - | TRBV5-1 | - | TGCGCCAGCAGCTTGAACAGGGTAACAGGAGTTAACACTGAAGCTTTCTTT | CASSLNRVTGVNTEAFF
15 | TRBJ2-7 | - | TRBV6-5 | - | TGTGCCAGCAGCGTGGCCGGCGTGACAACCTACGAGCAGTACTTC | CASSVAGVTTYEQYF
16 | TRBJ2-3 | TRBD2 | TRBV5-6 | - | TGTGCCAGCTCTCCGGTACTAGCGGAAAGCACAGATACGCAGTATTTT | CASSPVLAESTDTQYF
13 | TRBJ1-5 | - | TRBV30 | - | TGTGCCTGGAGTAGGCAGGCGGGTCAGCCCCAGCATTTT | CAWSRQAGQPQHF
15 | TRBJ1-2 | TRBD1 | TRBV6-5 | - | TGTGCCAGCAGACGCGACGGACAGGGGGCGCGGGGCTACACCTTC | CASRRDGQGARGYTF
15 | TRBJ2-3 | TRBD2 | TRBV6-4 | few | TGTGCCAGCAGTGACTCTAGCGGGGGCCCAGATACGCAGTATTTT | CASSDSSGGPDTQYF
15 | TRBJ2-3 | - | TRBV19 | - | TGTGCCAGTAAATCGCAGGCAGCTAGCACAGATACGCAGTATTTT | CASKSQAASTDTQYF
15 | TRBJ1-1 | TRBD1 | TRBV9 | - | TGTGCCAGCAGCGTAGTGGACAGGGAGAACACTGAAGCTTTCTTT | CASSVVDRENTEAFF
13 | TRBJ2-5 | - | TRBV7-6 | - | TGTGCCAGCAGCTTAGCGACCCAAGAGACCCAGTACTTC | CASSLATQETQYF
14 | TRBJ1-1 | - | TRBV6-5 | - | TGTGCCAGCAGCAGCGGTGGGGGGAACACTGAAGCTTTCTTT | CASSSGGGNTEAFF
15 | TRBJ1-5 | TRBD1 | TRBV5-8 | - | TGTGCCAGCAGATCCGGGACAGGAACTTATCAGCCCCAGCATTTT | CASRSGTGTYQPQHF
16 | TRBJ2-5 | TRBD2 | TRBV5-1 | - | TGCGCCAGCAGCTTGGATGGCGGGAGGGTGTGGGAGACCCAGTACTTC | CASSLDGGRVWETQYF
14 | TRBJ1-6 | - | TRBV7-8 | few | TGTGCCAGCAGCGTCGCACTGAGGGATTCACCCCTCCACTTT | CASSVALRDSPLHF
15 | TRBJ2-4 | - | TRBV30 | - | TGTGCCTGGAGTGTGACGCTTGTGGACAAAAACATTCAGTACTTC | CAWSVTLVDKNIQYF
17 | TRBJ1-1 | - | TRBV4-1 | once | TGCGCCAGCAGCCAAGATTGGGGGGTCGATGGGGGTACTGAAGCTTTCTTT | CASSQDWGVDGGTEAFF
16 | TRBJ2-3 | - | TRBV6-5 | - | TGTGCCAGCAGTTTCAGGCCCCCAGCGATGACAGATACGCAGTATTTT | CASSFRPPAMTDTQYF
13 | TRBJ2-2 | - | TRBV28 | - | TGTGCCAGCCTAGGACTGAACACCGGGGAGCTGTTTTTT | CASLGLNTGELFF
14 | TRBJ1-2 | - | TRBV28 | - | TGTGCCAGCAGTTTATCGGCAGCCTTCTATGGCTACACCTTC | CASSLSAAFYGYTF
12 | TRBJ2-1 | - | TRBV10-2 | few | TGCGCCAGCAGTGAGCAGTACAATGAGCAGTTCTTC | CASSEQYNEQFF
14 | TRBJ1-2 | TRBD1 | TRBV27 | - | TGTGCCAGCAGGACAGGGGGTGCCAACTATGGCTACACCTTC | CASRTGGANYGYTF
13 | TRBJ1-5 | - | TRBV7-2 | - | TGTGCCAGCAGCTTATATCCTGGTCAGCCCCAGCATTTT | CASSLYPGQPQHF
14 | TRBJ1-1 | - | TRBV11-3 | few | TGTGCCAGCAGCTCAGAGGTCATGAACACTGAAGCTTTCTTT | CASSSEVMNTEAFF
14 | TRBJ2-7 | - | TRBV5-1 | - | TGCGCCAGCAGCTTAGGACACGGGAACTACGAGCAGTACTTC | CASSLGHGNYEQYF
15 | TRBJ2-1 | TRBD2 | TRBV7-6 | - | TGTGCCAGCAGCTTGGGACGGGGGGGCCGGAATGAGCAGTTCTTC | CASSLGRGGRNEQFF
15 | TRBJ2-3 | - | TRBV7-2 | - | TGTGCCAGCAGCTTAGACGGCACCTCCGCAGATACGCAGTATTTT | CASSLDGTSADTQYF
14 | TRBJ1-5 | - | TRBV19 | - | TGTGCCAGTAGTATCGGTAGCAGTAATCAGCCCCAGCATTTT | CASSIGSSNQPQHF
15 | TRBJ2-2 | - | TRBV5-1 | - | TGCGCCAGCAGCCCTGACAGCGCGAACACCGGGGAGCTGTTTTTT | CASSPDSANTGELFF